The present T cell receptor beta chain was sequenced within a study of OX40 agonist ivuxolimab in advanced cancers. Study summary: An agonistic human IgG2 monoclonal antibody against OX40 (CD134) was given. From roughly 23 to 85 years was the age range, with a mean of about 56 years, and over 70% were male. Points from the study as a whole: Expanded peripheral T cell antigen specificity was not determined. There were, on average, more expanded clones in CD8+ T cells than in CD4+.

The CDR3 length is 15 residues. Germline-derived CDR1 and CDR2 are SGHVS and FQNEAQ. V was pared by 4 bases and J by 3 bases, with 3 bases of the junction left unmatched. The protocol was immunoSEQ multiplex PCR, while the TCRdb copy is restricted to in-frame clones and leaves out a portion. This table holds 12,000 to 15,000 clones, roughly 79% found once. To note about this clone: What it recognizes is unknown.

The receptor's source is an adult with an advanced solid tumor such as melanoma, head and neck, liver or kidney cancer. The chain joins TRBV7-8 to TRBJ2-4; 10 nucleotides align to TRBD1. The source material was CD4+ or CD8+ T cells sorted from blood, sampled in a trial of the OX40 agonist ivuxolimab. The CDR3 loop reads CASSWDRGFKNIQYF. CDR3 nucleotide sequence: TGTGCCAGCAGCTGGGACAGGGGATTCAAAAACATTCAGTACTTC.